The 32 T cell receptor beta chains presented below share a single source sample, sequenced in a study of CXCR3-negative and CXCR3-positive naive CD8 T cells. Study-level points and caveats: CXCR3-positive naive cells had more hydrophobic TRB CDR3s than CXCR3-negative naive cells.

Antigens for these TCRs are unknown. UMI-tagged TRB cDNA libraries were built via 5' RACE. No DNA is given; TCRdb re-called the 5' RACE reads and lists each CDR3 protein once. Across some 50,000 distinct CDR3 sequences, the top ten clones capture 0.56% of the sample. What was sequenced was naive CXCR3+ CD8+ T cells from blood. Subset here: CD45RO-CCR7+CD27+CD95- naive CD8+ T cells expressing CXCR3 (TNR3+). These receptors came from a human donor in good health. Some clones in this sample may be carry-over from other donors' samples.

V and J are TRBV9 and TRBJ2-7; TCRdb lists TRBD1, though no DNA is available to test this call. CDR3 length: 15 residues. CDR1 and CDR2 from the germline V gene are SGDLS and YYNGEE. The CDR3 sequence: CASSVVRTATGEQYF.

This rearrangement joins TRBV25-1 to TRBJ1-2; checking the TCRdb D call of TRBD1 is not possible without DNA. The CDR3 has 13 residues. Per germline, CDR1 MGHDK and CDR2 SYGVNS. The chain's CDR3 is CASTPGQGYGYTF.

The chain has TRBV6-5 and TRBJ2-7. CDR3 length: 13 amino acids. The germline V gene has CDR1 MNHEY and CDR2 SVGAGI. The CDR3 loop reads CASSFASSYEQYF.

The chain is built from TRBV7-6 and TRBJ2-7; TCRdb selects TRBD1, and the lack of DNA leaves this call unchecked. Germline CDR1 reads SGHVS; CDR2 reads FNYEAQ. The CDR3 extends over 16 amino acids. CDR3 sequence: CASSPSLQGISYEQYF.

V is TRBV12-5 and J is TRBJ1-1; TCRdb's D call, TRBD1, is unchecked because there is no DNA. The CDR3 is 12 residues long. Germline V gene data show CDR1 as LGHNT and CDR2 as FRNRAP. The CDR3 sequence is CASQGLDTETFF.

J is TRBJ2-3 and V is TRBV7-2; TCRdb picks TRBD1, but there is no DNA to check that call. The CDR3 extends over 15 amino acids. Per the germline V gene, CDR1 is SGHTA and CDR2 is FQGNSA. The CDR3 sequence is CASSLPQGGTDTQYF.

The chain combines TRBV7-3 with TRBJ2-1; TCRdb selects TRBD2, and the lack of DNA leaves this call unchecked. The CDR3 is 17 amino acids. CDR1 is SGHTA, CDR2 FQGTGA, per germline. CDR3 in amino acids: CASSSSATIGRFNEQFF.

The rearrangement joins TRBV20-1 to TRBJ2-7. Germline V lookup: CDR1 DFQATT, CDR2 SNEGSKA (reference sequence). This CDR3 contains 11 residues. The CDR3 sequence is CSVRRGYEQYF.

The gene calls are TRBV12-3 or TRBV12-4 and TRBJ2-5; TCRdb's D gene call, TRBD1, goes unchecked for lack of DNA. The CDR3 is made up of 14 amino acids. CDR3 protein: CASSAPAAPGPQYF.

The chain carries TRBV29-1 and TRBJ2-1; the D gene TCRdb calls, TRBD2, cannot be checked with no DNA. The CDR3 length is 18 residues. From germline, CDR1 is SQVTM and CDR2 ANQGSEA. CDR3 loop: CSVEGLAGGQWTGNEQFF.

The chain combines TRBV6-2 or TRBV6-3 with TRBJ2-1; lacking DNA, the TRBD1 call made by TCRdb goes unchecked. Germline CDR1 MNHEY, CDR2 SVGEGT. The CDR3 totals 15 residues. The CDR3 spells CASTYLRDRVNEQFF.

V gene TRBV7-9 combines with J gene TRBJ1-5. This CDR3 is 13 amino acids long. Germline values: CDR1 SEHNR, CDR2 FQNEAQ (reference sequence). This CDR3 reads CASSPGRNQPQHF.

The chain joins TRBV7-9 to TRBJ1-5; TCRdb's D gene call, TRBD1, goes unchecked for lack of DNA. This CDR3 spans 15 amino acids. Germline lookup yields CDR1 SEHNR and CDR2 FQNEAQ (reference sequence). The CDR3 region is CASSLARGANQPQHF.

The V and J genes are TRBV6-5 and TRBJ1-1. The CDR3 has 13 residues. Germline-derived CDR1 and CDR2 are MNHEY and SVGAGI. Here the CDR3 reads CASSYSMYTEAFF.

This chain links TRBV7-9 with TRBJ2-5; TCRdb indicates TRBD1, and absent DNA this call remains unverified. Germline lookup yields CDR1 SEHNR and CDR2 FQNEAQ (reference sequence). The CDR3 is made up of 16 amino acids. The CDR3 here is CASSATTGEDQETQYF. Using reference TRBV7-9 and TRBJ2-5 for the parts outside the CDR3, the full variable domain is DTGVSQNPRHKITKRGQNVTFRCDPISEHNRLYWYRQTLGQGPEFLTYFQNEAQLEKSRLLSDRFSAERPKGSFSTLEIQRTEQGDSAMYLCASSATTGEDQETQYFGPGTRLLVL.

This sequence joins TRBV10-3 and TRBJ2-7; TCRdb reports TRBD1, a call that lacks DNA to check it against. Germline V CDR1 and CDR2: ENHRY, SYGVKD. The CDR3 extends over 17 amino acids. The CDR3: CAIGGGTRDNLSYEQYF.

J is TRBJ2-7 and V is TRBV7-9. The CDR3 covers 13 residues. CDR1 SEHNR and CDR2 FQNEAQ come from the germline V gene (reference sequence). The chain's CDR3 is CASSSPISYEQYF. The whole variable domain, filled in from reference TRBV7-9 and TRBJ2-7, reads DTGVSQNPRHKITKRGQNVTFRCDPISEHNRLYWYRQTLGQGPEFLTYFQNEAQLEKSRLLSDRFSAERPKGSFSTLEIQRTEQGDSAMYLCASSSPISYEQYFGPGTRLTVT.

This chain joins TRBV20-1 and TRBJ2-2; TCRdb's D call of TRBD2 is untestable without DNA. This CDR3 has 16 amino acids. Germline CDR1 DFQATT, CDR2 SNEGSKA (reference sequence). CDR3 sequence: CSARDVRGGDTGELFF.

J is TRBJ2-2 and V is TRBV9; TCRdb selects TRBD2, and the lack of DNA leaves this call unchecked. Germline CDR1 is SGDLS and CDR2 is YYNGEE. CDR3 length: 16 amino acids. The CDR3 loop is CASSESGGPLGGELFF.

The gene calls are TRBV28 and TRBJ1-1. From germline, CDR1 is MDHEN and CDR2 SYDVKM. The CDR3 consists of 12 residues. The CDR3 region is CASSPSGSEAFF.

The chain carries TRBV7-2 and TRBJ2-1. The CDR3 has 13 residues. Germline V lookup: CDR1 SGHTA, CDR2 FQGNSA. Here the CDR3 reads CASSLGFGNEQFF.

The V call is TRBV7-3, the J call TRBJ1-2. Per germline, CDR1 SGHTA and CDR2 FQGTGA. CDR3 length: 18 residues. This CDR3 is CASSSNLDPLGSNYGYTF.

The chain links TRBV7-6 to TRBJ1-5. The CDR3 runs to 13 residues. CDR1 is SGHVS and CDR2 is FNYEAQ in the germline V gene. The CDR3 loop is CASSPVKNQPQHF. The full variable domain, in which reference TRBV7-6 and TRBJ1-5 provide the parts outside the CDR3, is GAGVSQSPRYKVTKRGQDVALRCDPISGHVSLYWYRQALGQGPEFLTYFNYEAQQDKSGLPNDRFSAERPEGSISTLTIQRTEQRDSAMYRCASSPVKNQPQHFGDGTRLSIL.

J is TRBJ2-7 and V is TRBV6-2 or TRBV6-3. This CDR3 comprises 12 residues. Per germline, CDR1 MNHEY and CDR2 SVGEGT. The CDR3 sequence is CASRINIYEQYF.

The J gene is TRBJ2-3, the V gene TRBV7-9; the D call from TCRdb, TRBD2, cannot be confirmed without DNA. CDR3 size: 15 residues. Germline assignment: CDR1 SEHNR and CDR2 FQNEAQ (reference sequence). The CDR3 region is CASSETSGGEYTQYF.

The genes are TRBV5-1 and TRBJ2-7. Germline lookup yields CDR1 SGHRS and CDR2 YFSETQ. The CDR3 runs to 13 residues. CDR3 region: CASSSDSSYEQYF. Variable domain in full (rest from reference TRBV5-1 and TRBJ2-7): KAGVTQTPRYLIKTRGQQVTLSCSPISGHRSVSWYQQTPGQGLQFLFEYFSETQRNKGNFPGRFSGRQFSNSRSEMNVSTLELGDSALYLCASSSDSSYEQYFGPGTRLTVT.

The gene calls are TRBV5-1 and TRBJ1-1. Germline V gene data show CDR1 as SGHRS and CDR2 as YFSETQ. The CDR3 consists of 11 residues. CDR3 protein: CASRMGTEAFF.

The CDR3 spells CASSPLIGASNEQFF. The rearrangement links TRBV4-1 to TRBJ2-1; without DNA, the TCRdb call of TRBD2 cannot be checked. Germline V gives CDR1 MGHRA, CDR2 YSYEKL. This CDR3 is 15 amino acids long.

The V call is TRBV25-1, the J call TRBJ2-1; the D call from TCRdb, TRBD2, cannot be confirmed without DNA. The CDR3 is made up of 20 amino acids. Looked up from germline, CDR1 is MGHDK and CDR2 is SYGVNS. CDR3 amino acids: CASSARLAGRIGLSYNEQFF.

The CDR3 sequence: CASSSFIGNEQFF. The rearrangement joins TRBV7-9 to TRBJ2-1. The CDR3 consists of 13 residues. Germline CDR1 and CDR2: SEHNR and FQNEAQ (reference sequence).

This chain connects TRBV29-1 to TRBJ2-1; TCRdb's D call, TRBD1, is unchecked because there is no DNA. This CDR3 contains 14 residues. Germline V gives CDR1 SQVTM, CDR2 ANQGSEA. The CDR3 here is CSVERAGGHNEQFF.

This chain uses TRBV21-1 with TRBJ2-3; TCRdb indicates TRBD1, and absent DNA this call remains unverified. TRBV21-1 is reported as a pseudogene. CDR3 length equals 16 residues. CDR3 amino acids: CASSKVGTPSTDTQYF.